What follows describes a single T cell receptor beta chain. The record originates from a study of cytomegalovirus exposure and HLA in healthy donors. V shed 1 base and J shed 6 bases, with 13 bases lying between them. Per the germline V gene, CDR1 is SGHRS and CDR2 is YFSETQ. This CDR3 comprises 15 residues. Primers included in the PCR were 60 Vbeta and 13 Jbeta primers. Data came from immunoSEQ multiplex PCR; TCRdb stores just in-frame clones and leaves some out. The sample carries just over 150,000 clones, roughly 88% recorded once. The clonotype originates from a man aged 45-65 years in good health and CMV-seropositive. The chain employs TRBV5-1 and TRBJ2-2; possible D gene TRBD1, 6 bases. The specimen was PBMCs. The CDR3 DNA reads as TGCGCCAGCAGCTTGTATTCAGGGGAAGCCGGGGAGCTGTTTTTT. This gives the protein CASSLYSGEAGELFF.